This T cell receptor (beta chain) was obtained from a study of tumor-infiltrating lymphocytes in primary liver carcinoma. The sample holds one count of this clonotype. They got blood RNA out of unsorted whole blood and also pulled out germline DNA. Patients were treatment-naive with chronic HBV infection. From approximately 0.5 ug of total RNA, TCR beta-specific cDNA was reverse-transcribed using a constant-region primer. TCR beta libraries came from three nested multiplex PCR rounds using slightly modified ARM-PCR. Investigators reported that the first two PCR rounds, at roughly 11 cycles each, used TRBV1-TRBV30 forward primers with a C-beta reverse primer. MiXCR, run by TCRdb on the multiplex PCR reads, gives a single entry per CDR3 protein. In the table there are 310,000 or so distinct CDR3 sequences, 65% of which are singletons. CDR3 size: 15 residues. In germline, CDR1 is WNHNN, CDR2 SYGVQD (reference sequence). V dropped 2 bases and J dropped 5 bases, with 14 bases sitting between them.

The sample comprised peripheral blood. The chain is built from TRBV10-1 and TRBJ2-3; the D call may be TRBD1 or TRBD2 (5 bases each). This sequence originates from a man aged 40-49 years with primary liver carcinoma and hepatitis B virus infection. CDR3 sequence reads: CASSEGGSRVDTQYF. For the CDR3, the DNA is TGCGCCAGCAGTGAGGGGGGAAGTAGAGTAGATACGCAGTATTTT.